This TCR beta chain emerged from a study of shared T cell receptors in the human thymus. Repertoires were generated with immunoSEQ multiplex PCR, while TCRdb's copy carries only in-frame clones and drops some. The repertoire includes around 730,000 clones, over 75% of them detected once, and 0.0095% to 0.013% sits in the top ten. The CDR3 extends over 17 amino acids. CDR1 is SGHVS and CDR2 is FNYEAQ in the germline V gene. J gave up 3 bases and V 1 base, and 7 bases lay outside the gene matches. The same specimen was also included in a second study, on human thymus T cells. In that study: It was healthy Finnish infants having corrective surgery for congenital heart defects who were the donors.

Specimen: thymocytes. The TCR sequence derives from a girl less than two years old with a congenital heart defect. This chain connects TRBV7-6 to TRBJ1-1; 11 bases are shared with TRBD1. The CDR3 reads CASSLVSGDRGDTEAFF. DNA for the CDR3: TGTGCCAGCAGCTTAGTTTCGGGGGACAGGGGGGACACTGAAGCTTTCTTT. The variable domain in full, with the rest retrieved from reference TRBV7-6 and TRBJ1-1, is GAGVSQSPRYKVTKRGQDVALRCDPISGHVSLYWYRQALGQGPEFLTYFNYEAQQDKSGLPNDRFSAERPEGSISTLTIQRTEQRDSAMYRCASSLVSGDRGDTEAFFGQGTRLTVV.